A single sample gave rise to the 13 T cell receptor beta chains below, sequenced in a study of blood T cell repertoires in COVID-19. Libraries were prepared by immunoSEQ multiplex PCR; TCRdb keeps only in-frame clonotypes and omits some of them. The repertoire holds some 350,000 clones, 80% to 90% seen once, with over 4% in the top ten. The sequenced sample was PBMCs or T cells enriched from blood (not recorded which). Receptors originate from a woman younger than 45 who had recovered from COVID-19.

The rearrangement links TRBV29-1 to TRBJ1-2; 8 bases map to TRBD1. The CDR3 covers 13 residues. Germline-derived CDR1 and CDR2 are SQVTM and ANQGSEA. The V gene end was trimmed by 6 bases and the J gene end by 4 bases; junction bases not matched to a gene: 7. CDR3 sequence (DNA): TGCAGCGTGACCGGGACAGGAGTCTATGGCTACACCTTC. Its protein is CSVTGTGVYGYTF. Variable domain in full (rest from reference TRBV29-1 and TRBJ1-2): SAVISQKPSRDICQRGTSLTIQCQVDSQVTMMFWYRQQPGQSLTLIATANQGSEATYESGFVIDKFPISRPNLTFSTLTVSNMSPEDSSIYLCSVTGTGVYGYTFGSGTRLTVV.

Remarks on this clone: This sample also contains other DNA sequences that code for the same CDR3. V is TRBV4-1 and J is TRBJ2-3; TRBD2 aligns across 9 bases. The CDR3 contains 16 residues. Germline loops: CDR1 MGHRA, CDR2 YSYEKL. J was trimmed by 3 bases and V by 0 bases; bases with no gene match: 4. Here the CDR3 DNA reads TGCGCCAGCAGCCAAGATCCGAGCGGGGGGACAGATACGCAGTATTTT. It translates to CASSQDPSGGTDTQYF.

The chain recombines TRBV30 with TRBJ1-1; TRBD1 matches at 9 bases. The CDR3 has 14 residues. J lost 3 bases, V lost 2 bases, and 4 bases had no gene match. Germline V gene data show CDR1 as GTSNPN and CDR2 as SVGIG (reference sequence). CDR3 amino acids: CAWSRQGGDTEAFF. DNA of the CDR3: TGTGCCTGGAGTCGACAGGGGGGGGACACTGAAGCTTTCTTT.

CDR3 coding DNA: TGTGCCAGCAGTAATCCTGGGACAGGGGGAAGAGGAAACACCATATATTTT. Amino acids: CASSNPGTGGRGNTIYF. The rearrangement joins TRBV25-1 to TRBJ1-3, with 11 bases lining up with TRBD1. The CDR3 loop spans 17 amino acids. V lost 5 bases, J lost 4 bases, and 10 bases stayed unmatched. Per the germline V gene, CDR1 is MGHDK and CDR2 is SYGVNS. Variable domain in full (rest from reference TRBV25-1 and TRBJ1-3): EADIYQTPRYLVIGTGKKITLECSQTMGHDKMYWYQQDPGMELHLIHYSYGVNSTEKGDLSSESTVSRIRTEHFPLTLESARPSHTSQYLCASSNPGTGGRGNTIYFGEGSWLTVV.

This chain uses TRBV5-4 with TRBJ1-2, with D hard to call. Germline CDR1 SGHNT, CDR2 YYREEE (reference sequence). The CDR3 runs 14 residues. The ends were cut back, 4 bases at V and 5 bases at J, with 15 bases in the middle. The CDR3 DNA is TGTGCCAGCAGCCGCCAGCGGGGAGAATATGGCTACACCTTC. Translating it yields CASSRQRGEYGYTF.

This clone was picked up a small number of times. CDR3 region: CASSLSSSGLVPREQYF. The CDR3 bases are TGTGCCAGCAGCTTAAGTTCGTCGGGACTAGTCCCGCGGGAGCAGTACTTC. V usage is TRBV7-2 and J usage is TRBJ2-7; the match to TRBD2 covers 8 bases. Germline CDR1 and CDR2: SGHTA and FQGNSA. J was trimmed by 7 bases and V by 2 bases; bases with no gene match: 16. The CDR3 has 17 residues.

The chain employs TRBV9 and TRBJ1-1; D may be TRBD1 (5 bases). Trimming left V 4 bases short and J 6 bases short, with 16 bases between. The CDR3 loop spans 14 amino acids. From germline, CDR1 is SGDLS and CDR2 YYNGEE. This CDR3 is CASSPGGSRAEAFF. CDR3 DNA: TGTGCCAGCAGCCCCGGCGGATCCAGGGCTGAAGCTTTCTTT.

This chain joins TRBV2 and TRBJ1-1; no firm D call. Germline V CDR1 and CDR2: SNHLY, FYNNEI. The length of the CDR3 is 15 residues. V lost 1 base, J lost 4 bases, and 13 bases lay in between. The CDR3 is CASSEVRPSATEAFF. CDR3 sequence (DNA): TGTGCCAGCAGTGAAGTCAGGCCCAGTGCCACTGAAGCTTTCTTT. The variable domain in full, with the rest retrieved from reference TRBV2 and TRBJ1-1, is EPEVTQTPSHQVTQMGQEVILRCVPISNHLYFYWYRQILGQKVEFLVSFYNNEISEKSEIFDDQFSVERPDGSNFTLKIRSTKLEDSAMYFCASSEVRPSATEAFFGQGTRLTVV.

The count of this clone is one. This chain joins TRBV10-1 and TRBJ1-1; weak D call: TRBD1 (6 bases). CDR1 and CDR2 from the germline V gene are WNHNN and SYGVQD (reference sequence). The CDR3 spans 13 residues. The germline V and J ends were trimmed by 0 bases and 7 bases, with 9 bases remaining between them. CDR3 bases: TGCGCCAGCAGTGAGTCGGGGGCTGATGAAGCTTTCTTT. As protein: CASSESGADEAFF.

This chain uses TRBV5-1 with TRBJ1-1; TRBD1 agrees at 7 bases. CDR3 length: 15 amino acids. V trimming: 7 bases; J trimming: 1 base; junction bases outside the gene matches: 10. Germline V CDR1 and CDR2: SGHRS, YFSETQ. CDR3 protein: CASRTRQGSNTEAFF. DNA of the CDR3: TGCGCCAGCCGGACGAGACAGGGCTCGAACACTGAAGCTTTCTTT.

The chain carries TRBV5-1 and TRBJ2-1, with D maybe TRBD1 (6 bases). The germline V and J ends were trimmed by 3 bases and 0 bases, with 10 bases remaining between them. Germline V CDR1 and CDR2: SGHRS, YFSETQ. The CDR3 sequence is 15 residues long. The DNA for the CDR3 is TGCGCCAGCAGCTCACAGGGAAGCTCCTACAATGAGCAGTTCTTC. Its translation: CASSSQGSSYNEQFF. Based on the CDR3 plus reference TRBV5-1 and TRBJ2-1, the full variable domain is KAGVTQTPRYLIKTRGQQVTLSCSPISGHRSVSWYQQTPGQGLQFLFEYFSETQRNKGNFPGRFSGRQFSNSRSEMNVSTLELGDSALYLCASSSQGSSYNEQFFGPGTRLTVL.

The chain joins TRBV11-2 to TRBJ2-7; D possibly corresponds to TRBD1 (5 bases). CDR3 length equals 14 residues. Germline loops: CDR1 SGHAT, CDR2 FQNNGV. The V end lost 0 bases, the J end lost 3 bases, and 9 bases lay between the germline ends. CDR3 protein: CASSLDRVVYEQYF. As DNA, the CDR3 is TGTGCCAGCAGCTTAGACAGGGTCGTCTACGAGCAGTACTTC.

V is TRBV6-5 and J is TRBJ2-4; no reliable D call. Germline V CDR1 and CDR2: MNHEY, SVGAGI. With 5 bases removed from V and 0 bases from J, the gap between germline ends came to 11 bases. The CDR3 sequence is 15 residues long. CDR3 sequence reads: CASSPSFLAKNIQYF. The DNA for the CDR3 is TGTGCCAGCAGTCCGTCCTTTCTAGCCAAAAACATTCAGTACTTC.